The clone carrying this T cell receptor (beta chain) was recorded once. The data were taken from a study of CD8 T cells in Susac syndrome. This CDR3 contains 11 residues. V gave up 3 bases and J gave up 6 bases, with 3 bases separating them. Germline V CDR1 and CDR2: LNHDA, SQIVND (reference sequence). Reverse transcription used roughly 0.5 to 1 ug RNA and random hexamers. TCRdb reanalysed the immunoSEQ multiplex PCR reads using MiXCR and keeps one entry per CDR3 protein. The sample holds fewer than 140,000 distinct CDR3 sequences, 94% seen once. This receptor was obtained from a human donor with Susac syndrome. The sample was CD8+ T cells from PBMCs. The rearrangement joins TRBV19 to TRBJ2-1; D call uncertain. CDR3 loop: CASSIFNEQFF. The CDR3 DNA follows: TGTGCCAGTAGTATCTTCAATGAGCAGTTCTTC.